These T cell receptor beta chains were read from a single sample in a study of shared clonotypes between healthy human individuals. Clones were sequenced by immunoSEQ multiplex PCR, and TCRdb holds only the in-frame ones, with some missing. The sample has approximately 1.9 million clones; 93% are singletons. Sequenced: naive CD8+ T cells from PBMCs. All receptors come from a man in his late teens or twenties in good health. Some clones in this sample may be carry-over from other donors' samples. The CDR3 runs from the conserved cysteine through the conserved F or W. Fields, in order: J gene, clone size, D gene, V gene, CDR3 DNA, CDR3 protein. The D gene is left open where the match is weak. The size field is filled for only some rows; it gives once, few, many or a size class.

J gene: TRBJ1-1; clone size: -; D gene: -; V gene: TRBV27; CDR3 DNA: TGTGCCAGCAGTCCTACAACAGGGAACACTGAAGCTTTCTTT; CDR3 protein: CASSPTTGNTEAFF
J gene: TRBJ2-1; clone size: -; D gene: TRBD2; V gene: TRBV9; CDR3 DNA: TGTGCCAGCAGCGTCGGGACTAGCGGGATAGGAGGGTGGACAGGGCAGTTCTTC; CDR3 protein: CASSVGTSGIGGWTGQFF
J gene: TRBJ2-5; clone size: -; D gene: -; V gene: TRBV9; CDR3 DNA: TGTGCCAGCAGCCCCCGGAAGGGGGGAGAGACCCAGTACTTC; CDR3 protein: CASSPRKGGETQYF
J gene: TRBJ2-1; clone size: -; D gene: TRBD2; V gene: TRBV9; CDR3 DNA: TGTGCCAGCAGCATCCGGACTAGCGGGAGGGTGGATGAGCAGTTCTTC; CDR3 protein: CASSIRTSGRVDEQFF
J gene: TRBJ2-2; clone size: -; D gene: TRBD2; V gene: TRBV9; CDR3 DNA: TGTGCCAGCAGCGTAGAGGGACTAACCGGGGAGCTGTTTTTT; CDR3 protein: CASSVEGLTGELFF
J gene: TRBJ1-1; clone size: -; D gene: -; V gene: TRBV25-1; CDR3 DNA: TGTGCCAGCAGTATCTCGGAGGGGCGCACTGAAGCTTTCTTT; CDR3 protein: CASSISEGRTEAFF
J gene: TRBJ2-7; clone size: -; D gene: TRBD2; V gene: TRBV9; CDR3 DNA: TGTGCCAGCAGCGTGGGGTTGGGGGAGGGAGGCTACGAGCAGTACTTC; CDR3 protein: CASSVGLGEGGYEQYF
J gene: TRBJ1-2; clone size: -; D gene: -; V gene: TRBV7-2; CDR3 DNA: TGTGCCAGCAGACCCCGGGCGGGCTATGGCTACACCTTC; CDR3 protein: CASRPRAGYGYTF
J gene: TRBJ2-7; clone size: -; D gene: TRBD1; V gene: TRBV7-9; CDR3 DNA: TGTGCCAGCAGCCCAGGGACAGGGAAGTACGAGCAGTACTTC; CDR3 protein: CASSPGTGKYEQYF
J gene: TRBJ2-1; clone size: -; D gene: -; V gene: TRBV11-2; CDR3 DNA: TGTGCCAGCAGCGTACCCGGGTTGGACAATGAGCAGTTCTTC; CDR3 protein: CASSVPGLDNEQFF
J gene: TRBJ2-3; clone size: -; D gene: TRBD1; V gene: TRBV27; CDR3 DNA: TGTGCCAGCAGTTTATCGATGGGGACAGGGGTGTCAGATACGCAGTATTTT; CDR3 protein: CASSLSMGTGVSDTQYF
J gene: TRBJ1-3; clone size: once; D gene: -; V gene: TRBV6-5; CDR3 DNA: TGTGCCAGCAGTTCATCAGGGGCTGGAAACACCATATATTTT; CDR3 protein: CASSSSGAGNTIYF
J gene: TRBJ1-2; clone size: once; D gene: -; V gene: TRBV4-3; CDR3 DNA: TGCGCCAGCAGCCAATCGACAAGGAACTATGGCTACACCTTC; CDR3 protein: CASSQSTRNYGYTF
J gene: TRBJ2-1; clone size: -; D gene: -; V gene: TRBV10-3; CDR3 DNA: TGTGCCATCAGAGACAGCCTGGCCGCGTCCTACAATGAGCAGTTCTTC; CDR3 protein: CAIRDSLAASYNEQFF
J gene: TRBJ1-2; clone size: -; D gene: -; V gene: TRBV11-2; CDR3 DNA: TGTGCCAGCAGCTTAGACAGGGCTGGGAACTATGGCTACACCTTC; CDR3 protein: CASSLDRAGNYGYTF
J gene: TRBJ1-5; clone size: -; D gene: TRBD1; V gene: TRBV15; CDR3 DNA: TGTGCCACCAGCTTTGACAGGGGACTTAATCAGCCCCAGCATTTT; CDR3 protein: CATSFDRGLNQPQHF
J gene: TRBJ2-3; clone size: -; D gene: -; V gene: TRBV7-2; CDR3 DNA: TGTGCCAGCAGCCCTACTAGGTACCCCACAGATACGCAGTATTTT; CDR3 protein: CASSPTRYPTDTQYF
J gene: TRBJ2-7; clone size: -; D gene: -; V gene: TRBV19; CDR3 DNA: TGTGCCAGTAGTATGGGCTACGAGCAGTACTTC; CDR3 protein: CASSMGYEQYF
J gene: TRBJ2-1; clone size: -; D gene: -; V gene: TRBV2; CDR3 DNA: TGTGCCAGCCGTATTTACAATGAGCAGTTCTTC; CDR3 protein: CASRIYNEQFF
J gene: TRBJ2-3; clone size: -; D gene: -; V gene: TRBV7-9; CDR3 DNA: TGTGCCAGCAGCTGGAGCGGCGCTAGCACAGATACGCAGTATTTT; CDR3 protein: CASSWSGASTDTQYF
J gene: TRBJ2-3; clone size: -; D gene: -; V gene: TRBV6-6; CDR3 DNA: TGTGCCAGCAGTTTTGGACTGAACACAGATACGCAGTATTTT; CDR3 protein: CASSFGLNTDTQYF
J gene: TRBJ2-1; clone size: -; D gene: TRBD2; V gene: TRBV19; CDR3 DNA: TGTGCCAGTAGCGTACCCCCTAGCGGGAGGTTGAATGAGCAGTTCTTC; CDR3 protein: CASSVPPSGRLNEQFF
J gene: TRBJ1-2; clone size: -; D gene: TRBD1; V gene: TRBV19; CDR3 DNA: TGTGCCAGTAGTATAGTGATAGGGGGCCACTATGGCTACACCTTC; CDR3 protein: CASSIVIGGHYGYTF
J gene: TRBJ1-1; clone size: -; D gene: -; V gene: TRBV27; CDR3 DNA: TGTGCCAGCAGTTTAATTAGCACGGCCGACACTGAAGCTTTCTTT; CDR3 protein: CASSLISTADTEAFF
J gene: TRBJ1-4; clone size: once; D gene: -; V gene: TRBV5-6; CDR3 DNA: TGTGCCAGCAGCTTGGCCGTTGGGGGAGTCAATGAAAAACTGTTTTTT; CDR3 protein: CASSLAVGGVNEKLFF
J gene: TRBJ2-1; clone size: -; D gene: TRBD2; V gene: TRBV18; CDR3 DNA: TGTGCCAGCGCCTCCTGGGGCGCGGGAGGATTAAGTGAGCAGTTCTTC; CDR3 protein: CASASWGAGGLSEQFF
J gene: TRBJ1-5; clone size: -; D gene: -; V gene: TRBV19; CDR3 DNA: TGTGCCAGTAGTATAGATCTTCGGCTTAATAGCAATCAGCCCCAGCATTTT; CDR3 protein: CASSIDLRLNSNQPQHF
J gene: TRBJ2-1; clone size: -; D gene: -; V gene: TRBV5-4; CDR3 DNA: TGTGCCAGCAGCTTGGTAGCGGTCCAGGTGGATGAGCAGTTCTTC; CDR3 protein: CASSLVAVQVDEQFF
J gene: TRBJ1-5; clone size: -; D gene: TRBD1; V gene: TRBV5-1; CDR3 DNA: TGCGCCAGCAGCTTCAATCGGACAGGGCGGATAGGCAATCAGCCCCAGCATTTT; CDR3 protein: CASSFNRTGRIGNQPQHF
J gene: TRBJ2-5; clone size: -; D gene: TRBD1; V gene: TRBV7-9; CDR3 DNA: TGTGCCAGCAGCCAACAGGGGTCCCGGGAGACCCAGTACTTC; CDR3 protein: CASSQQGSRETQYF
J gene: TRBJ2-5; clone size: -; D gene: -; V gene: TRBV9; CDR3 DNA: TGTGCCAGCAGCCCCCCGACGGCGTACCAAGAGACCCAGTACTTC; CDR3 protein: CASSPPTAYQETQYF
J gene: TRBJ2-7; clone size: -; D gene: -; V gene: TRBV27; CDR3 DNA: TGTGCCGCACGGGACTTCCTCTCCTACGAGCAGTACTTC; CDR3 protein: CAARDFLSYEQYF
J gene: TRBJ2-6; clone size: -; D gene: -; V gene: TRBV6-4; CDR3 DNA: TGTGCCAGCAGTGACTCCGGCCGGGGAGGGGCCAACGTCCTGACTTTC; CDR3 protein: CASSDSGRGGANVLTF
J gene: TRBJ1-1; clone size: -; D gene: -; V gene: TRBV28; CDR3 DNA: TGTGCCAGCGGAGTAACCAATGAAGCTTTCTTT; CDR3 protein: CASGVTNEAFF
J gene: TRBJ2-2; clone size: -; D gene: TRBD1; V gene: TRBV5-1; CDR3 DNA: TGCGCCAGCAGCCTCGGCCCAGCAGGGGGCTACACCGGGGAGCTGTTTTTT; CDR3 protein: CASSLGPAGGYTGELFF
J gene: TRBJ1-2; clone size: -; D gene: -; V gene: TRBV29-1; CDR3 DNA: TGCAGCGCCTCGGGCCGAGGGGAACACTATGGCTACACCTTC; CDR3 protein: CSASGRGEHYGYTF
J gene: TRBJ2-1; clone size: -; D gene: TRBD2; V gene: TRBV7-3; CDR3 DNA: TGTGCCAGCAGCCCCACGGGGGGTATCAATGAGCAGTTCTTC; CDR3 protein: CASSPTGGINEQFF